A selection of T cell receptor beta chains follows, all from one sample in a study of spatial heterogeneity in lung cancer. Via MiXCR, TCRdb re-called the 5' RACE reads, giving one row per CDR3 protein. The sample includes 4,000 to 6,000 distinct CDR3 sequences, roughly 14% seen only once; the top ten take around 10%. The sequencing used lung tumor tissue, collected at surgery. The receptors here all came from a female donor with early-stage non-small cell lung cancer. Both conserved end residues are part of each CDR3. D genes are given only for firm matches. Where a row states a size, it is once, few, many or the class of an expanded clone; other rows omit it.

d_gene: -
abundance: medium-sized
v_gene: TRBV28
j_gene: TRBJ2-7
CDR3nt: TGTGCCAGCAGTGACCGCGACAGGCGACGGGACGAGCAGTACTTC
CDR3aa: CASSDRDRRRDEQYF

d_gene: -
abundance: medium-sized
v_gene: TRBV28
j_gene: TRBJ1-2
CDR3nt: TGTGCCAGCAGTTTAGGGGATGGCTACACCTTC
CDR3aa: CASSLGDGYTF

d_gene: -
abundance: medium-sized
v_gene: TRBV11-2
j_gene: TRBJ1-6
CDR3nt: TGTGCCAGCGGCCCCGGGACACCCAGCTCCTATAATTCACCCCTCCACTTT
CDR3aa: CASGPGTPSSYNSPLHF

d_gene: -
abundance: medium-sized
v_gene: TRBV10-2
j_gene: TRBJ1-5
CDR3nt: TGCGCCAGCAGTGTCGGACAGCCGAATCAGCCCCAGCATTTT
CDR3aa: CASSVGQPNQPQHF

d_gene: TRBD1
abundance: -
v_gene: TRBV29-1
j_gene: TRBJ1-1
CDR3nt: TGCAGCGTAGACAGGGCGGGCACTGAAGCTTTCTTT
CDR3aa: CSVDRAGTEAFF

d_gene: TRBD1
abundance: -
v_gene: TRBV20-1
j_gene: TRBJ1-2
CDR3nt: TGCAGTGCTCCCGGGACAGGGGGCGATGGCTACACCTTC
CDR3aa: CSAPGTGGDGYTF

d_gene: -
abundance: many
v_gene: TRBV12-3/TRBV12-4
j_gene: TRBJ2-1
CDR3nt: TGTGCCAGCAGTTTAAACCCCGGTTTGGATGAGCAGTTCTTC
CDR3aa: CASSLNPGLDEQFF

d_gene: TRBD1
abundance: -
v_gene: TRBV4-1
j_gene: TRBJ1-2
CDR3nt: TGCGCCAGCAGCCCTACCGGGACAGAAAACTATGGCTACACCTTC
CDR3aa: CASSPTGTENYGYTF

d_gene: TRBD1
abundance: medium-sized
v_gene: TRBV7-2
j_gene: TRBJ2-5
CDR3nt: TGTGCCAGCAGACGGGACAGGGTCCAAGAGACCCAGTACTTC
CDR3aa: CASRRDRVQETQYF

d_gene: TRBD2
abundance: many
v_gene: TRBV5-1
j_gene: TRBJ2-7
CDR3nt: TGCGCCAGCAGCACCCTGCGGGGGGGTTACGAGCAGTACTTC
CDR3aa: CASSTLRGGYEQYF

d_gene: -
abundance: medium-sized
v_gene: TRBV11-2
j_gene: TRBJ1-5
CDR3nt: TGTGCCAGCAGCTTAGATGGAGATCAGCCCCAGCATTTT
CDR3aa: CASSLDGDQPQHF

d_gene: TRBD2
abundance: once
v_gene: TRBV5-1
j_gene: TRBJ2-5
CDR3nt: TGCGCCAGCAGCTTGGAGACTAGCGGGGGCCTTCAAGAGACCCAGTACTTC
CDR3aa: CASSLETSGGLQETQYF

d_gene: -
abundance: medium-sized
v_gene: TRBV18
j_gene: TRBJ1-6
CDR3nt: TGTGCCAGCTCACCAAGGGCACAGGGCCCCCTCCACTTT
CDR3aa: CASSPRAQGPLHF

d_gene: -
abundance: many
v_gene: TRBV18
j_gene: TRBJ2-2
CDR3nt: TGTGCCAGCTCACCTACAGGGTCCGGGGAGCTGTTTTTT
CDR3aa: CASSPTGSGELFF

d_gene: -
abundance: medium-sized
v_gene: TRBV11-2
j_gene: TRBJ2-5
CDR3nt: TGTGCCAGCAGCTTAGGTCCGGCTCGGGAGACCCAGTACTTC
CDR3aa: CASSLGPARETQYF